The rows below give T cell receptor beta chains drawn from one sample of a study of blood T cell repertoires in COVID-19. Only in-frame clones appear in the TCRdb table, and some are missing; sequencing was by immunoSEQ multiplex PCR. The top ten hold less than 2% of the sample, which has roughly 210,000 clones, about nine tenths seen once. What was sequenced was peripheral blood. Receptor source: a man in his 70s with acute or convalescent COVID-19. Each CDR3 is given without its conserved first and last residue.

cdr3_aa: ASHENSWYGYT; v_call: TRBV28; j_call: TRBJ1-2
cdr3_aa: AWSERLGFVTDTQY; v_call: TRBV30; j_call: TRBJ2-3
cdr3_aa: ATRDMSTGELF; v_call: TRBV24-1; j_call: TRBJ2-2
cdr3_aa: ASSYTVLEEQY; v_call: TRBV27; j_call: TRBJ2-7
cdr3_aa: ASSPGTGETQY; v_call: TRBV18; j_call: TRBJ2-5
cdr3_aa: ASTLAAWGGNQPQH; v_call: TRBV28; j_call: TRBJ1-5
cdr3_aa: ASRQGYSENTEAF; v_call: TRBV5-1; j_call: TRBJ1-1
cdr3_aa: ASSPQASNSPLH; v_call: TRBV7-2; j_call: TRBJ1-6
cdr3_aa: ASSPEDTNTGELF; v_call: TRBV18; j_call: TRBJ2-2
cdr3_aa: ASSLWGRGSYEQY; v_call: TRBV28; j_call: TRBJ2-7
cdr3_aa: ASSSTVAGGYEQY; v_call: TRBV19; j_call: TRBJ2-7
cdr3_aa: ASSDPGLASYEQY; v_call: TRBV5-1; j_call: TRBJ2-7
cdr3_aa: ASSLKSGSSLNEQF; v_call: TRBV7-3; j_call: TRBJ2-1
cdr3_aa: ASSGTSGSNEQF; v_call: TRBV5-1; j_call: TRBJ2-1
cdr3_aa: ASTSSSGRATDTQY; v_call: TRBV2; j_call: TRBJ2-3
cdr3_aa: ASSPREGWETQY; v_call: TRBV14; j_call: TRBJ2-5
cdr3_aa: ASSFEGRNTEAF; v_call: TRBV5-4; j_call: TRBJ1-1
cdr3_aa: SVRQGVLNTEAF; v_call: TRBV29-1; j_call: TRBJ1-1
cdr3_aa: ASTPLGAFAEAF; v_call: TRBV19; j_call: TRBJ1-1
cdr3_aa: ASSTGLGNQPQH; v_call: TRBV7-2; j_call: TRBJ1-5
cdr3_aa: ASSLTAGNTEAF; v_call: TRBV5-1; j_call: TRBJ1-1
cdr3_aa: ASSGPLDQGTDTQY; v_call: TRBV2; j_call: TRBJ2-3
cdr3_aa: ASSEPGQGYNEQF; v_call: TRBV25-1; j_call: TRBJ2-1
cdr3_aa: ASSPPSGTNSRELF; v_call: TRBV18; j_call: TRBJ2-2
cdr3_aa: ASRGLFASGRREQF; v_call: TRBV28; j_call: TRBJ2-1
cdr3_aa: ASRRGGSLTNEKLF; v_call: TRBV28; j_call: TRBJ1-4
cdr3_aa: ASSDGTSGSSYNEQF; v_call: TRBV10-1; j_call: TRBJ2-1
cdr3_aa: ASSGHYEQY; v_call: TRBV7-9; j_call: TRBJ2-7
cdr3_aa: ASSSWGGGQGSVYNEQF; v_call: TRBV28; j_call: TRBJ2-1
cdr3_aa: ASSKAGLPSYEQY; v_call: TRBV21-1; j_call: TRBJ2-7
cdr3_aa: SVEPGGLETQY; v_call: TRBV29-1; j_call: TRBJ2-5
cdr3_aa: SASTGQGAAGANVLT; v_call: TRBV20-1; j_call: TRBJ2-6
cdr3_aa: ASSGMTGVTEAF; v_call: TRBV18; j_call: TRBJ1-1
cdr3_aa: ASAPGTATYNEQF; v_call: TRBV12-5; j_call: TRBJ2-1
cdr3_aa: ASSQDLSGASMNTEAF; v_call: TRBV3-1/TRBV3-2; j_call: TRBJ1-1
cdr3_aa: ASKITGGGTRDNSPLH; v_call: TRBV27; j_call: TRBJ1-6
cdr3_aa: ASSSPGTGEHGYT; v_call: TRBV7-9; j_call: TRBJ1-2
cdr3_aa: SVGGQTGGGYT; v_call: TRBV29-1; j_call: TRBJ1-2
cdr3_aa: ASSPTPGFSPLH; v_call: TRBV7-6; j_call: TRBJ1-6
cdr3_aa: ASRGTSGNEQF; v_call: TRBV9; j_call: TRBJ2-1
cdr3_aa: ASCGLAGSNTGELF; v_call: TRBV28; j_call: TRBJ2-2
cdr3_aa: ASSTNRGQWGYT; v_call: TRBV27; j_call: TRBJ1-2
cdr3_aa: ASSVDSNEAF; v_call: TRBV28; j_call: TRBJ1-1
cdr3_aa: ASSEGQGGGYT; v_call: TRBV14; j_call: TRBJ1-2
cdr3_aa: ASSSTGAKGNTIY; v_call: TRBV6-6; j_call: TRBJ1-3
cdr3_aa: ASSDGDLGQF; v_call: TRBV6-1; j_call: TRBJ2-1
cdr3_aa: ASSHGGSSYNEQF; v_call: TRBV5-6; j_call: TRBJ2-1
cdr3_aa: ASSSHRGQGANGYT; v_call: TRBV7-2; j_call: TRBJ1-2